Presented here are 22 T cell receptor beta chains from one specimen sequenced in a study of T cell changes during pregnancy in multiple sclerosis. The table came from immunoSEQ multiplex PCR; TCRdb's copy has only in-frame clones and leaves some out. This sample has around 65,000 clones; approximately 86% occur once, and the top ten carry under 2%. The sample here was peripheral blood, taken in the first trimester of pregnancy. The source of these receptors is a female donor with multiple sclerosis, enrolled in a pregnancy study.

This sequence joins TRBV19 and TRBJ1-1; 8 bases fit TRBD1. The ends lost 5 bases at V and 0 bases at J; junction bases unmatched: 2. Per germline, CDR1 LNHDA and CDR2 SQIVND (reference sequence). This CDR3 is 14 amino acids long. The CDR3 DNA reads TGTGCCAGTAGTGGGGGACAGGTGAACACTGAAGCTTTCTTT. It codes for CASSGGQVNTEAFF.

The V and J genes are TRBV20-1 and TRBJ1-2, with a possible D match to TRBD1 (5 bases). Trimming left V 4 bases short and J 8 bases short, with 11 bases between. CDR3 length: 11 amino acids. CDR1 is DFQATT and CDR2 is SNEGSKA in the germline V gene (reference sequence). CDR3 DNA: TGCAGTGCTATGGGGGGAGCAGGCTACACCTTC. Its protein product is CSAMGGAGYTF.

V and J are TRBV6-6 and TRBJ1-5; a possible D gene is TRBD1 (6 bases). V lost 3 bases and J 6 bases, leaving 15 bases between the germline ends. The V gene's germline CDR1 is MNHNY and CDR2 SVGAGI (reference sequence). The CDR3 is made up of 15 amino acids. The CDR3 sequence is CASSYTQGSSQPQHF. CDR3 coding DNA: TGTGCCAGCAGTTATACCCAGGGGTCAAGTCAGCCCCAGCATTTT.

V and J are TRBV27 and TRBJ2-2; perhaps TRBD1 as D (6 bases). CDR3 length equals 16 residues. Between the trimmed V and J ends, which lost 3 bases and 4 bases, there was a span of 15 bases. Germline V gene data show CDR1 as MNHEY and CDR2 as SMNVEV (reference sequence). The CDR3 is CASSFHGPRGTGELFF. In nucleotides, the CDR3 is TGTGCCAGCAGTTTTCATGGACCCAGGGGCACCGGGGAGCTGTTTTTT.

In nucleotides, the CDR3 is TGTGCCTGGGCTGCGGGACTAGCGGGTAGGGATACGCAGTATTTT. Translating it yields CAWAAGLAGRDTQYF. This chain joins TRBV30 and TRBJ2-3, with 12 positions matching TRBD2. The germline gives CDR1 GTSNPN, CDR2 SVGIG (reference sequence). The length of the CDR3 is 15 residues. With 5 bases clipped from V and 6 bases from J, the junction kept 9 bases outside the gene matches.

The V call is TRBV27, the J call TRBJ2-2; possible D gene TRBD2, 6 bases. Germline CDR1 and CDR2: MNHEY and SMNVEV (reference sequence). V was clipped by 5 bases and J by 7 bases, with 23 bases between them. The CDR3 is 17 residues long. The CDR3 nucleotides read TGTGCCAGCAGTAGACTGTTGGAGGGCCGGGATGGCGGGGAGCTGTTTTTT. It is translated as CASSRLLEGRDGGELFF.

The chain couples TRBV2 to TRBJ2-7, with 15 positions matching TRBD2. Germline lookup yields CDR1 SNHLY and CDR2 FYNNEI. The CDR3 is 15 amino acids. Trimming took 6 bases from V and 7 from J; bases not matched to a gene: 7. CDR3 sequence: CASRRTSGRAWEQYF. CDR3 bases: TGTGCCAGCAGGAGGACTAGCGGGAGGGCCTGGGAGCAGTACTTC.

The V and J genes are TRBV5-1 and TRBJ1-1; D is ambiguous. Germline V gene data show CDR1 as SGHRS and CDR2 as YFSETQ. CDR3 length: 13 amino acids. V shed 1 base and J shed 4 bases, with 8 bases lying between them. The CDR3 DNA reads TGCGCCAGCAGCTTGAATGAGGGCACTGAAGCTTTCTTT. It yields the protein CASSLNEGTEAFF.

This rearrangement joins TRBV4-1 to TRBJ2-3, with D unclear. This CDR3 comprises 13 residues. Germline V gene sequence: CDR1 MGHRA, CDR2 YSYEKL. V was cut by 1 base and J by 6 bases, with 8 bases left in between. The CDR3 bases are TGCGCCAGCAGCCAAGGAGCTAAGGATACGCAGTATTTT. Translation gives CASSQGAKDTQYF.

The chain couples TRBV28 to TRBJ1-1; no reliable D call. V was clipped by 6 bases and J by 0 bases, with 8 bases between them. The CDR3 loop spans 13 amino acids. CDR1 and CDR2 (germline): MDHEN, SYDVKM. CDR3 region: CASRADMNTEAFF. The CDR3 DNA follows: TGTGCCAGCAGGGCTGACATGAACACTGAAGCTTTCTTT. The complete variable domain, with remaining parts taken from reference TRBV28 and TRBJ1-1, reads DVKVTQSSRYLVKRTGEKVFLECVQDMDHENMFWYRQDPGLGLRLIYFSYDVKMKEKGDIPEGYSVSREKKERFSLILESASTNQTSMYLCASRADMNTEAFFGQGTRLTVV.

A single count supports this clone. The chain recombines TRBV10-1 with TRBJ2-5; TRBD2 aligns across 10 bases. V shed 3 bases and J 3 bases; nucleotides not matched to a gene: 1. The CDR3 has 14 residues. Germline V gives CDR1 WNHNN, CDR2 SYGVQD (reference sequence). The CDR3 loop is CASSDLAGEETQYF. CDR3 DNA: TGCGCCAGCAGTGACCTAGCGGGGGAAGAGACCCAGTACTTC.

The chain couples TRBV7-8 to TRBJ2-5; maybe TRBD2 (7 bases). Per germline, CDR1 SGHVS and CDR2 FQNEAQ. This CDR3 region has 18 residues. V was shortened by 5 bases and J by 0 bases, with 22 bases between the two germline ends. The CDR3 DNA sequence: TGTGCCAGCAGCGAATGGGGGCCGACGGGGGGCAACCAAGAGACCCAGTACTTC. Translated, it gives CASSEWGPTGGNQETQYF.

The CDR3 bases are TGTGCCAGTAGTATTCCGACTAGCGGGAGGAGCTCCTACAATGAGCAGTTCTTC. Translated, it gives CASSIPTSGRSSYNEQFF. J is TRBJ2-1 and V is TRBV19; 13 bases are shared with TRBD2. Germline loops: CDR1 LNHDA, CDR2 SQIVND (reference sequence). The CDR3 runs 18 residues. After removal of 3 bases from V and 0 bases from J, the junction contained 5 bases not matched to a gene.

This chain uses TRBV5-1 with TRBJ2-3, with 8 positions matching TRBD1. In germline, CDR1 is SGHRS, CDR2 YFSETQ. Trimming removed 6 bases from V and 5 bases from J; junction bases left unmatched: 11. CDR3 length: 15 residues. As DNA, the CDR3 is TGCGCCAGCAATTTCGGGGACAGGCGCCAAGATACGCAGTATTTT. Translation: CASNFGDRRQDTQYF.

This chain connects TRBV28 to TRBJ2-7, with 7 bases matching TRBD1. The V gene's germline CDR1 is MDHEN and CDR2 SYDVKM. There are 14 residues in the CDR3. J was trimmed by 2 bases and V by 2 bases; bases with no gene match: 3. The DNA of the CDR3 is TGTGCCAGCAGTTTAACAGGGGACACCTACGAGCAGTACTTC. Amino acids: CASSLTGDTYEQYF.

The V and J genes are TRBV4-1 and TRBJ2-4; 10 nucleotides line up with TRBD1. CDR3 size: 17 residues. From germline, CDR1 is MGHRA and CDR2 YSYEKL. Trimming took 5 bases from V and 7 from J; bases not matched to a gene: 14. As DNA, the CDR3 is TGCGCCAGCAGCACTTTCTTCAGACAGGGGGCAGGGAACATTCAGTACTTC. Amino acid sequence: CASSTFFRQGAGNIQYF.

V is TRBV2 and J is TRBJ2-1, with 11 bases identical to TRBD2. The germline CDR1 and CDR2 sequences are SNHLY and FYNNEI. The CDR3 contains 18 residues. J gave up 4 bases and V 7 bases, and 15 bases lay outside the gene matches. This CDR3 reads CASMAPRRLAGPYNEQFF. The CDR3 nucleotides are TGTGCCAGCATGGCCCCTCGTCGACTAGCGGGACCTTACAATGAGCAGTTCTTC.

The chain links TRBV11-2 to TRBJ2-5; 8 bases are shared with TRBD1. J lost 4 bases, V lost 0 bases, and 7 bases had no gene match. CDR3 size: 16 residues. CDR1 is SGHAT and CDR2 is FQNNGV in the germline V gene. CDR3 coding DNA: TGTGCCAGCAGCTTAGATTTGGCAGGGGGCGCAGAGACCCAGTACTTC. Its protein product is CASSLDLAGGAETQYF.

This clone was seen a handful of times. V usage is TRBV4-1 and J usage is TRBJ2-3, with TRBD2 matching over 9 bases. CDR1 and CDR2 from the germline V gene are MGHRA and YSYEKL. With V trimmed by 4 bases and J by 5 bases, 13 bases remained unmatched. The CDR3 runs 17 residues. The CDR3 nucleotides are TGCGCCAGCAGCCTCCTACCACCGGGACTAGCCGGAGATACGCAGTATTTT. Translation: CASSLLPPGLAGDTQYF.

This chain joins TRBV19 and TRBJ1-2, with 7 bases lining up with TRBD1. This CDR3 has 16 amino acids. V dropped 6 bases and J dropped 5; count of bases not matched to a gene: 15. The V gene's germline CDR1 is LNHDA and CDR2 SQIVND (reference sequence). CDR3 protein: CASRDPGQLKFYGYTF. CDR3 nucleotide sequence: TGTGCCAGTAGGGACCCGGGACAGCTAAAATTTTATGGCTACACCTTC.

The genes are TRBV10-1 and TRBJ2-1, with 7 positions matching TRBD2. The CDR3 consists of 15 residues. The V segment lost 7 bases and the J segment 6 bases; nucleotides outside the gene matches: 12. The germline CDR1 and CDR2 sequences are WNHNN and SYGVQD (reference sequence). In DNA, the CDR3 is TGCGCCAGCACCGCTGGGGAGGGCCGAAGCAATGAGCAGTTCTTC. This encodes CASTAGEGRSNEQFF.

The J gene is TRBJ2-1, the V gene TRBV30, with 9 positions matching TRBD2. The germline V gene encodes CDR1 GTSNPN and CDR2 SVGIG (reference sequence). This CDR3 contains 17 residues. V shed 4 bases, J shed 2 bases, and the junction held 12 bases outside the gene matches. DNA of the CDR3: TGTGCCTGGACCCTAGGATGGACTAGCGTCACCTACAATGAGCAGTTCTTC. Protein sequence: CAWTLGWTSVTYNEQFF.